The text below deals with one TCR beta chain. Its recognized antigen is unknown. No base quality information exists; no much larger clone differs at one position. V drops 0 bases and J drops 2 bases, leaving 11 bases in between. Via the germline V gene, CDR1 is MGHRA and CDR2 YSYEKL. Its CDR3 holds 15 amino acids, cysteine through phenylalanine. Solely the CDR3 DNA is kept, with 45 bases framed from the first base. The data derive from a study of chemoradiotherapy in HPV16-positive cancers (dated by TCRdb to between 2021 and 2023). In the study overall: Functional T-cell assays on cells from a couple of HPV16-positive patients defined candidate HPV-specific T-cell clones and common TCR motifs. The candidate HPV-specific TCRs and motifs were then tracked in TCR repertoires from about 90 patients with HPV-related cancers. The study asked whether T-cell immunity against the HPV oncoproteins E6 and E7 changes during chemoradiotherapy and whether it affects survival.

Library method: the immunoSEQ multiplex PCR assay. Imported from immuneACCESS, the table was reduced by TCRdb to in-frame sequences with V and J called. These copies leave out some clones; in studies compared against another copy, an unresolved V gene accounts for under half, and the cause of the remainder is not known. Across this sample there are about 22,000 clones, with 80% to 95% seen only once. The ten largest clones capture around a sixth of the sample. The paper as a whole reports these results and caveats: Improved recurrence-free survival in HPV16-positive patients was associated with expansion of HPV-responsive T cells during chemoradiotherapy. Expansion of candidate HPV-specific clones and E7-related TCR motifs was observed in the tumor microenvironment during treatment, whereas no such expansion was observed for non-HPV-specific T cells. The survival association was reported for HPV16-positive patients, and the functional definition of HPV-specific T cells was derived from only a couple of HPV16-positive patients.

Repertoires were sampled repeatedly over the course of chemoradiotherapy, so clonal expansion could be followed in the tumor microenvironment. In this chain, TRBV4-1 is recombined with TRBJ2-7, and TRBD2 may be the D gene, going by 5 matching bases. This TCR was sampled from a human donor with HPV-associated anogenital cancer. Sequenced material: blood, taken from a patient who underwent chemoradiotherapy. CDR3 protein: CASSQDIGVAYEQYF. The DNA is TGCGCCAGCAGCCAAGATATCGGGGTTGCCTACGAGCAGTACTTC.